The next 4 T cell receptor beta chains were all read from a single sample in a study of tumor-infiltrating lymphocytes in oesophageal squamous cell carcinoma. TCRdb used MiXCR to reprocess the PCR reads, holding one entry per CDR3 protein. The top ten clones hold about 50% of a sample with 3,500 to 4,000 distinct CDR3 sequences, roughly a fifth of them seen once. The sequenced sample consisted of normal esophageal tissue next to the tumor. The receptor source for this set is a male donor with esophageal squamous cell carcinoma.

About this clonotype itself: It is likely a read error, because the conserved phenylalanine at the end of the CDR3 is missing. The DNA is omitted, as the CDR3 cannot be located on it reliably, and the CDR3 follows TCRdb's listing. This sequence joins TRBV7-2 and TRBJ2-3; the listed D gene, TRBD1, was not tested against the DNA. Germline CDR1 SGHTA, CDR2 FQGNSA. The CDR3 is 16 residues long, ends included. Here the CDR3 reads CASSFMKGSYEQYFGA.

As for this clonotype: Just one base apart from a much larger clone, this may be a read error. This chain uses TRBV5-1 with TRBJ2-1, with D tentatively TRBD1 (6 bases). The J call may not be correct, given that the DNA end is closer to TRBJ2-7. Germline-derived CDR1 and CDR2 are SGHRS and YFSETQ. CDR3 length equals 12 residues. The CDR3 region has the DNA TGCGCCAGCAGGACCGGGGACAATGAGCAGTACTTC. Protein: CASRTGDNEQYF.

This clonotype was detected ten times or more. CDR3 sequence (DNA): TGTGCCAGCACCCAACCGACAGGGGGCGGAAATGGCTACACCTTC. Residues: CASTQPTGGGNGYTF. J is TRBJ1-2 and V is TRBV6-1, with TRBD1 matching over 10 bases. The CDR3 has 15 residues. The ends lost 7 bases at V and 6 bases at J; junction bases unmatched: 11. Germline CDR1 MNHNS, CDR2 SASEGT.

On this clonotype: Given the absence of the conserved phenylalanine or tryptophan at the CDR3 end, a read error is likely. Because the CDR3's place on the DNA is in doubt, the DNA is left out and the CDR3 is given as listed by TCRdb. The gene calls are TRBV7-2 and TRBJ2-3; the D call in the table, TRBD2, was not verified against the DNA. The CDR3 is 19 residues long, counting both termini. The V gene's germline CDR1 is SGHTA and CDR2 FQGNSA. The chain's CDR3 is CASSLAALAGGYNEQFFGP.